This T cell receptor beta chain was found in a study of regulatory T cells in long-lasting Graves disease. CDR3 length equals 12 residues. V lost 9 bases to trimming and J lost 8 bases, with 16 bases between them. The V gene's germline CDR1 is SNHLY and CDR2 FYNNEI. Sequencing libraries for TCR beta were prepared with iRepertoire HTBI primers and Arm-PCR of CDR3 regions. MiXCR, applied by TCRdb to the multiplex PCR reads, yields one record per CDR3 protein. Of 400,000 to 650,000 distinct CDR3 sequences listed, roughly 15% were seen once; the top ten hold roughly 25%. Time point reported: newly diagnosed GD, antithyroid drugs for less than 3 months. The TCR library was made from RNA that had been extracted from PBMCs in TRIzol. Findings and caveats of the study: Compared with new cases, persistent Graves' patients showed reduced TCR diversity. Persistent disease samples used TRBV28, TRBJ1-2 and TRBJ2-5 preferentially.

This clonotype came up many times. Its antigen is not identified. A further study also used this sample, focusing on T cells in Graves' hyperthyroidism and ophthalmopathy. That report notes: Diagnosis rested on symptoms, serum thyroxine and TRAb, thyroid ultrasound, and orbital computed tomography. TCR CDR3 regions were first amplified by RT-PCR with HTBI primers.

The sequencing used peripheral blood mononuclear cells (PBMCs), collected at new diagnosis, from a patient treated with antithyroid drugs. The clonotype comes from a woman aged 35-65 years with Graves disease. The chain has TRBV2 and TRBJ1-2; D is possibly TRBD1 (5 bases). In DNA, the CDR3 is TGTGCCAGTCTGAGGGGCGCGGGGGGCTACACCTTC. As protein: CASLRGAGGYTF.